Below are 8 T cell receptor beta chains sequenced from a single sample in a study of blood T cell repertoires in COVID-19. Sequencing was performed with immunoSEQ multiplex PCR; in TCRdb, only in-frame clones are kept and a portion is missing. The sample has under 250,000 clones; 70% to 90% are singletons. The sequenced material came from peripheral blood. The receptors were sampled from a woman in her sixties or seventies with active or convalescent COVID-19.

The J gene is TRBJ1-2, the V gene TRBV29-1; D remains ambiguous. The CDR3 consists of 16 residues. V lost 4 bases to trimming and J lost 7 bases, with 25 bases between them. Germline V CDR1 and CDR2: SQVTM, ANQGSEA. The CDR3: CSVGSGAAKVLSGYTF. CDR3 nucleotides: TGCAGCGTTGGATCTGGAGCCGCCAAAGTTTTGAGTGGCTACACCTTC.

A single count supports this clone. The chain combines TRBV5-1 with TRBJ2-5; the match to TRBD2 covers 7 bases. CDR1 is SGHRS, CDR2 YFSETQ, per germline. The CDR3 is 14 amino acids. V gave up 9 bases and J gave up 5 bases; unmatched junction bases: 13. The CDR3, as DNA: TGCGCCAACTACCGGTGGGAGGGGCGTGAGACCCAGTACTTC. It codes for CANYRWEGRETQYF.

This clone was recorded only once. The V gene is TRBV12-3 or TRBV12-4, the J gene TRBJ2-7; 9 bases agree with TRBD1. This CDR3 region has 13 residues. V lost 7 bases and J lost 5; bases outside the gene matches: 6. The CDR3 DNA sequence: TGTGCCAGCACCCGGGACAGGGTTCACGAGCAGTACTTC. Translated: CASTRDRVHEQYF.

CDR3 nucleotides: TGTGCCAGCAACCATGTAGCGGGCCAAGAGACCCAGTACTTC. This sequence encodes CASNHVAGQETQYF. V usage is TRBV7-2 and J usage is TRBJ2-5; 7 bases line up with TRBD2. The V gene's germline CDR1 is SGHTA and CDR2 FQGNSA. This CDR3 has 14 amino acids. Germline trimming cut 7 bases from V and 1 base from J; bases unmatched to any gene: 6.

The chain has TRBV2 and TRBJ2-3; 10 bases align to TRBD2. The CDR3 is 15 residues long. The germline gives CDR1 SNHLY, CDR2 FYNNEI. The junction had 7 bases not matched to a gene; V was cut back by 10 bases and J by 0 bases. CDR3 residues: CATPALAGSTDTQYF. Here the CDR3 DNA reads TGTGCCACCCCCGCACTAGCGGGAAGCACAGATACGCAGTATTTT. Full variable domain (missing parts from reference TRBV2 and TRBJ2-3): EPEVTQTPSHQVTQMGQEVILRCVPISNHLYFYWYRQILGQKVEFLVSFYNNEISEKSEIFDDQFSVERPDGSNFTLKIRSTKLEDSAMYFCATPALAGSTDTQYFGPGTRLTVL.

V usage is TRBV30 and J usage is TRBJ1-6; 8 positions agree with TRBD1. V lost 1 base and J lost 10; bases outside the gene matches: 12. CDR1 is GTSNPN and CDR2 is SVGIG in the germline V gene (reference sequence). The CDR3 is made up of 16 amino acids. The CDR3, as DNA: TGTGCCTGGAGTGCCGCCAGACAGGGGATACCGTCACCCCTCCACTTT. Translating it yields CAWSAARQGIPSPLHF.

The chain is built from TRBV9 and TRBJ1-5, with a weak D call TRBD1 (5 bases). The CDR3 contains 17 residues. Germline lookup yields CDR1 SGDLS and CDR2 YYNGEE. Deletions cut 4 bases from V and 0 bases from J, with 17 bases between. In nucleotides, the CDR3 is TGTGCCAGCAGCCCTGGGGCAGGGAGGTATAGCAATCAGCCCCAGCATTTT. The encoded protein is CASSPGAGRYSNQPQHF.

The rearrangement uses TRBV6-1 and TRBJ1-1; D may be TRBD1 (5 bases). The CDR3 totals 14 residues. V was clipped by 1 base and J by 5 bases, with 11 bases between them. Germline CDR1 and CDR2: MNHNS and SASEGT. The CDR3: CASSEVAGKTEAFF. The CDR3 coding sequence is TGTGCCAGCAGTGAAGTCGCAGGGAAAACTGAAGCTTTCTTT.